Following are 22 T cell receptor beta chains from one sample sequenced in a study of post-analysis software for immune sequencing data. Findings and limits, study-wide: There were roughly five TRBV segments more frequent in patients than controls, and TRBV5-6, TRBV5-1 and TRBV20-1 were among them.

Unique molecular identifiers tagged the TCR beta cDNA libraries. In TCRdb, the PCR reads were re-called with MiXCR into one record per CDR3 protein. The sample consists of 750,000 to 900,000 distinct CDR3 sequences, approximately 44% of them appearing once. Their specific antigens are unknown. The sample consisted of blood. The receptors were gathered from a girl aged 10-17 years with multiple sclerosis.

V usage is TRBV5-1 and J usage is TRBJ1-6; 9 bases are a match to TRBD1. Germline trimming cut 0 bases from V and 11 bases from J; bases unmatched to any gene: 6. The CDR3 runs to 15 residues. Per the germline V gene, CDR1 is SGHRS and CDR2 is YFSETQ. CDR3 sequence reads: CASSLEGQGHPPLHF. CDR3 coding DNA: TGCGCCAGCAGCTTGGAGGGACAGGGTCATCCACCCCTCCACTTT.

In this sample, this clonotype turned up once. CDR3: CSAETGELNYGYTF. The CDR3 nucleotides read TGCAGTGCTGAAACAGGGGAACTTAACTATGGCTACACCTTC. The genes are TRBV20-1 and TRBJ1-2, with 7 bases matching TRBD1. The CDR3 has 14 amino acids. Trimming removed 5 bases from V and 1 base from J; junction bases left unmatched: 7. Germline lookup yields CDR1 DFQATT and CDR2 SNEGSKA (reference sequence).

The chain has TRBV20-1 and TRBJ2-1; 9 positions match TRBD2. Looked up from germline, CDR1 is DFQATT and CDR2 is SNEGSKA (reference sequence). This CDR3 comprises 15 residues. V trimming: 1 base; J trimming: 5 bases; junction bases outside the gene matches: 6. CDR3 amino acids: CSARGRGRAHNEQFF. For the CDR3, the DNA is TGCAGTGCTAGAGGTCGCGGGAGGGCCCACAATGAGCAGTTCTTC.

A few counts support this clonotype. V is TRBV27 and J is TRBJ2-7, with TRBD2 matching over 8 bases. Germline-derived CDR1 and CDR2 are MNHEY and SMNVEV (reference sequence). CDR3 length: 15 amino acids. V was pared by 6 bases and J by 0 bases, with 7 bases of the junction left unmatched. The CDR3 nucleotides are TGTGCCAGCAGGTCTAGCGGGCTAAGCTCCTACGAGCAGTACTTC. As protein: CASRSSGLSSYEQYF.

The chain recombines TRBV10-3 with TRBJ2-3, with D unclear. The germline gives CDR1 ENHRY, CDR2 SYGVKD. Trimming removed 3 bases from V and 2 bases from J, with 3 bases in between. The CDR3 sequence is 12 residues long. The CDR3 DNA reads TGTGCCATCAGTGAATACACAGATACGCAGTATTTT. It translates to CAISEYTDTQYF.

The rearrangement uses TRBV27 and TRBJ2-1; 7 bases are a match to TRBD2. The CDR3 covers 15 residues. CDR1 and CDR2 (germline): MNHEY, SMNVEV (reference sequence). The trim removed 6 bases at V and 3 bases at J, leaving 8 bases unmatched. The DNA for the CDR3 is TGTGCCAGCAGATGGGGGGGATGGGTCTACAATGAGCAGTTCTTC. Translation: CASRWGGWVYNEQFF.

In its sample, this clonotype was seen a few times. The chain employs TRBV20-1 and TRBJ2-5, with 7 bases identical to TRBD2. Losses at the gene ends were 6 bases for V and 4 bases for J; bases not matched to a gene: 14. This CDR3 has 15 amino acids. Germline CDR1 is DFQATT and CDR2 is SNEGSKA (reference sequence). The CDR3 DNA follows: TGCAGTGCCTCCCCTCCCATCAGGGAGGGAGAGACCCAGTACTTC. Its protein product is CSASPPIREGETQYF.

This CDR3 reads CATGFEGFKQFF. The CDR3 nucleotides read TGTGCCACCGGGTTTGAGGGGTTTAAGCAGTTCTTC. This chain uses TRBV10-3 with TRBJ2-1; either TRBD1 or TRBD2 may supply D (5 bases each). The V end was cut by 10 bases, the J end by 11 bases, with 18 bases between. CDR3 length equals 12 residues. Germline CDR1 reads ENHRY; CDR2 reads SYGVKD.

The genes are TRBV6-5 and TRBJ2-7, with 8 bases matching TRBD1. This CDR3 comprises 16 residues. Trimming at V came to 5 bases and at J to 2 bases, leaving 11 bases not matched to a gene. Germline CDR1 and CDR2: MNHEY and SVGAGI. CDR3 DNA sequence: TGTGCCAGCAGTCGTCAGGGGGCTAGTCGGACCTACGAGCAGTACTTC. This gives the protein CASSRQGASRTYEQYF.

The V call is TRBV12-3 or TRBV12-4, the J call TRBJ2-1; possibly TRBD1 for D (5 bases). CDR3 size: 16 residues. With 6 bases removed from V and 5 bases from J, the gap between germline ends came to 20 bases. Here the CDR3 reads CASSDAVGPAHNEQFF. The CDR3 region has the DNA TGTGCCAGCAGCGACGCCGTGGGGCCGGCCCACAATGAGCAGTTCTTC.

V is TRBV5-1 and J is TRBJ2-7; D is perhaps TRBD1 or TRBD2 (5 bases each). The CDR3 has 11 residues. From germline, CDR1 is SGHRS and CDR2 YFSETQ. The ends were cut back, 6 bases at V and 5 bases at J, with 9 bases in the middle. For the CDR3, the DNA is TGCGCCAGCATTCAGGGAGACGAGCAGTACTTC. Protein product: CASIQGDEQYF.

In this sample, this clonotype turned up a few times. This rearrangement joins TRBV6-5 to TRBJ2-5; 13 nucleotides line up with TRBD2. With the DNA end fitting TRBJ2-7 better, the J assignment may be wrong. The CDR3 consists of 18 residues. From germline, CDR1 is MNHEY and CDR2 SVGAGI. The chain's CDR3 is CASSSISGTSGDTYEQYF. In DNA, the CDR3 is TGTGCCAGCAGTTCTATCTCCGGGACTAGCGGGGATACTTACGAGCAGTACTTC.

The gene calls are TRBV7-2 and TRBJ2-5; 7 bases align to TRBD2. CDR1 is SGHTA, CDR2 FQGNSA, per germline. J was trimmed by 5 bases and V by 5 bases; bases with no gene match: 14. The CDR3 sequence is 16 residues long. In DNA form, the CDR3 reads TGTGCCAGCAGCCCCCTTCCTAGCGGAGCTTATGAGACCCAGTACTTC. This codes for CASSPLPSGAYETQYF. The full variable domain, with the rest looked up from reference TRBV7-2 and TRBJ2-5, is GAGVSQSPSNKVTEKGKDVELRCDPISGHTALYWYRQSLGQGLEFLIYFQGNSAPDKSGLPSDRFSAERTGGSVSTLTIQRTQQEDSAVYLCASSPLPSGAYETQYFGPGTRLLVL.

This clonotype was observed a few times. The J gene is TRBJ2-5, the V gene TRBV20-1, with 8 bases that match TRBD2. V gave up 5 bases and J gave up 5 bases; unmatched junction bases: 4. Germline CDR1 DFQATT, CDR2 SNEGSKA (reference sequence). CDR3 length: 12 residues. CDR3 sequence reads: CSALAGRETQYF. Written as DNA, the CDR3 is TGCAGTGCTTTAGCGGGAAGGGAGACCCAGTACTTC.

The gene calls are TRBV20-1 and TRBJ2-5, with 12 bases identical to TRBD2. The CDR3 is 18 residues long. Germline CDR1 is DFQATT and CDR2 is SNEGSKA (reference sequence). V lost 3 bases and J lost 5; bases outside the gene matches: 16. DNA of the CDR3: TGCAGTGCTAGCCATCCCTCGACTAGCGGGAGAGGGTGGGAGACCCAGTACTTC. Translated: CSASHPSTSGRGWETQYF.

This clonotype was found a few times. The chain combines TRBV24-1 with TRBJ2-2; no firm D call. The CDR3 loop spans 14 amino acids. Germline CDR1 and CDR2: KGHDR and SFDVKD. V was cut by 3 bases and J by 7 bases, with 11 bases left in between. CDR3 sequence reads: CATSDPRPGGELFF. The CDR3 bases are TGTGCCACCAGTGATCCCCGCCCTGGCGGGGAGCTGTTTTTT.

A note on this clonotype: A junction boundary mismatches the germline segment, possibly from a read error. The chain's CDR3 is CASSKGYPDEKLFF. In nucleotides, the CDR3 is TGTGCTAGCAGCAAGGGGTATCCGGATGAAAAACTGTTTTTT. The chain combines TRBV7-9 with TRBJ1-4; perhaps TRBD1 as D (5 bases). Germline assignment: CDR1 SEHNR and CDR2 FQNEAQ (reference sequence). The CDR3 loop spans 14 amino acids.

This clonotype was found a few times. V is TRBV7-9 and J is TRBJ2-1; 8 positions agree with TRBD2. Germline V gene data show CDR1 as SEHNR and CDR2 as FQNEAQ (reference sequence). CDR3 size: 15 residues. After removal of 5 bases from V and 4 bases from J, the junction contained 7 bases not matched to a gene. The CDR3 sequence: CASSGEVAGYNEQFF. CDR3 bases: TGTGCCAGCAGCGGGGAGGTAGCGGGATACAATGAGCAGTTCTTC.

V is TRBV10-3 and J is TRBJ1-3, with D possibly TRBD1 on 6 matching bases. Trimming took off 7 bases at V and 8 bases at J, with 15 bases between the two ends. CDR1 is ENHRY, CDR2 SYGVKD, per germline. There are 13 residues in the CDR3. This chain's CDR3 is CAIKDSKGDTIYF. The CDR3 DNA follows: TGTGCCATCAAGGACTCAAAGGGGGACACCATATATTTT.

This clonotype was seen a few times. In DNA, the CDR3 is TGTGCCAGCAGGTCCAACCGGGCCTTTGGGTATGGCTACACCTTC. Residues: CASRSNRAFGYGYTF. The J gene is TRBJ1-2, the V gene TRBV12-3 or TRBV12-4, with no clear D. CDR3 length equals 15 residues. Trimming left V 6 bases short and J 5 bases short, with 19 bases between.

The chain uses TRBV7-2 and TRBJ1-6, with no clear D. V gave up 4 bases and J gave up 8 bases, with 12 bases separating them. Germline CDR1 is SGHTA and CDR2 is FQGNSA. The CDR3 covers 14 residues. The CDR3 spells CASSSTSGDSPLHF. CDR3 bases: TGTGCCAGCAGCTCCACCTCTGGGGATTCACCCCTCCACTTT.

This CDR3 reads CASSFGQGRKAQYF. DNA for the CDR3: TGCGCCAGCAGCTTTGGACAGGGGCGGAAGGCCCAGTACTTC. The rearrangement joins TRBV5-1 to TRBJ2-5; 9 bases map to TRBD1. The junction had 8 bases not matched to a gene; V was cut back by 2 bases and J by 9 bases. CDR1 and CDR2 from the germline V gene are SGHRS and YFSETQ. The CDR3 contains 14 residues.